The 4 T cell receptor beta chains in this list originate from one sample, sequenced in a study of CD8 T cells in ankylosing spondylitis. The study, taken as a whole, reports: Ankylosing spondylitis blood seemed to carry a telltale TCR beta motif made of under 10 highly homologous variants.

MiXCR, run by TCRdb on the 5' RACE reads, gives a single entry per CDR3 protein. The sample has a few hundred thousand distinct CDR3 sequences, approximately 17% seen once. What these receptors recognize is not known. The material sequenced was blood, either unsorted or a sorted T cell fraction (not recorded which). The receptors derive from a male donor with ankylosing spondylitis.

The CDR3 here is CSASWDLGEQYF. The CDR3 coding sequence is TGCAGTGCTAGTTGGGACTTGGGCGAGCAGTACTTC. The chain links TRBV20-1 to TRBJ2-7, with D perhaps matching TRBD2 (6 bases). V was trimmed by 3 bases and J by 6 bases, leaving 12 bases between them. The CDR3 has 12 amino acids. Germline V gene data show CDR1 as DFQATT and CDR2 as SNEGSKA (reference sequence).

The genes are TRBV7-2 and TRBJ2-5; D call uncertain. Per germline, CDR1 SGHTA and CDR2 FQGNSA. Trimming stripped 3 bases from V and 9 bases from J, with 23 bases between. There are 16 residues in the CDR3. CDR3 residues: CASSLQQSPFQEAQYF. The CDR3 DNA reads TGTGCCAGCAGCTTGCAACAATCCCCCTTTCAAGAAGCCCAGTACTTC.

This clonotype was detected ten times or more. The V call is TRBV6-5, the J call TRBJ2-1; unclear D gene. V lost 2 bases, J lost 8 bases, and 4 bases lay in between. CDR1 and CDR2 (germline): MNHEY, SVGAGI. The CDR3 totals 11 residues. The CDR3 region has the DNA TGTGCCAGCAGTTACCTCTATGAGCAGTTCTTC. Amino acid sequence: CASSYLYEQFF.

At least ten counts were recorded for this clonotype. The chain uses TRBV4-2 and TRBJ2-1; no definite D call. This CDR3 has 16 amino acids. The V end was cut by 1 base, the J end by 4 bases, with 14 bases between. Germline V gives CDR1 LGHNA, CDR2 YNFKEQ. DNA of the CDR3: TGTGCCAGCAGCCAAGCCGCAGCGATCTCATACAATGAGCAGTTCTTC. Amino acid sequence: CASSQAAAISYNEQFF.